This T cell receptor beta chain stems from a study of CD4 T cell repertoires in COVID-19. This clone is labeled as medium-sized. Its target is unknown. Trimming pared 1 base from V and 2 bases from J, leaving 12 bases between. The CDR3 has 15 residues. Germline CDR1 and CDR2: SGHTA and FQGTGA. Assay used: immunoSEQ multiplex PCR; TCRdb lists only in-frame clones, some missing. The sample consists of hundreds of clones, roughly a quarter of them appearing once. Material: memory CD4+ T cells, cultured in vitro, obtained after recovery from COVID-19. This TCR came from a human donor who had COVID-19. The V call is TRBV7-3, the J call TRBJ2-7; D is unclear. In DNA, the CDR3 is TGTGCCAGCAGCTTAAAGGCAGGACGAACCTACGAGCAGTACTTC. It is translated as CASSLKAGRTYEQYF.